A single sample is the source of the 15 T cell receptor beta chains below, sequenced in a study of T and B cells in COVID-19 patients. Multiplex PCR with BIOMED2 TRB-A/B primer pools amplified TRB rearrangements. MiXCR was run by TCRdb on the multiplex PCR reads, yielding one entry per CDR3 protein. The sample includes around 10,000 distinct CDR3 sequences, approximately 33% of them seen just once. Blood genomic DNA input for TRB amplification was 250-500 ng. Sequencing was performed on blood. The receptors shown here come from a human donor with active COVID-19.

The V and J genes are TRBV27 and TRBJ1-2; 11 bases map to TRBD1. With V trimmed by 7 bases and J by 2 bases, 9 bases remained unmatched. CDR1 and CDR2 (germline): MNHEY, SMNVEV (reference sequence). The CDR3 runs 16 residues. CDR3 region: CASKVLGQGVNYGYTF. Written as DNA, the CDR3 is TGTGCCAGCAAAGTTTTGGGACAGGGGGTGAACTATGGCTACACCTTC.

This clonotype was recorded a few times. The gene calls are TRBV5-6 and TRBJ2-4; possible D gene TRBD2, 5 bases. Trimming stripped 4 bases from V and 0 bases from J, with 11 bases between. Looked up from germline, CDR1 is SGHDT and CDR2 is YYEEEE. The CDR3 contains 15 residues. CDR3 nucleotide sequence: TGTGCCAGCAGCCCATGGACTGGAGCCAAAAACATTCAGTACTTC. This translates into CASSPWTGAKNIQYF.

Here the CDR3 reads CASSQEGGRGYTF. The CDR3 DNA sequence: TGTGCCAGCAGCCAGGAGGGCGGGAGAGGCTACACCTTC. The rearrangement joins TRBV7-9 to TRBJ1-2; D is ambiguous. Trimming pared 5 bases from V and 8 bases from J, leaving 15 bases between. CDR1 is SEHNR, CDR2 FQNEAQ, per germline (reference sequence). CDR3 length: 13 amino acids.

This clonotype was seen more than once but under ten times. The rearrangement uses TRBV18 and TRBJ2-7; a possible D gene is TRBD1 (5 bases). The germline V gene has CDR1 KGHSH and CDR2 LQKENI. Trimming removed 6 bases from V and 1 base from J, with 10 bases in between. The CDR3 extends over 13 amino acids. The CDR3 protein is CASSPGPSYEQYF. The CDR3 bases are TGTGCCAGCTCCCCAGGGCCTTCCTACGAGCAGTACTTC.

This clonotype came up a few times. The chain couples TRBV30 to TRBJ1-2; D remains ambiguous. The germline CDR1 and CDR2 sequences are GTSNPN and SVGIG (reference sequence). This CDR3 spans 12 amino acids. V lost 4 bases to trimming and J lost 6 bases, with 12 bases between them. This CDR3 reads CAWTIQRDGYTF. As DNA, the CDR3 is TGTGCCTGGACTATACAGAGGGATGGCTACACCTTC.

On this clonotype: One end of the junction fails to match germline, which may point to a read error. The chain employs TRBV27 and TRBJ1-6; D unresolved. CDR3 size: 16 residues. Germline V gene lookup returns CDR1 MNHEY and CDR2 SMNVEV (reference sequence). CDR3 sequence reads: CASSRMTSPYNSPLDF. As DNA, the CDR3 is TGTGCCAGCAGCCGAATGACATCGCCGTATAATTCACCCCTCGACTTT.

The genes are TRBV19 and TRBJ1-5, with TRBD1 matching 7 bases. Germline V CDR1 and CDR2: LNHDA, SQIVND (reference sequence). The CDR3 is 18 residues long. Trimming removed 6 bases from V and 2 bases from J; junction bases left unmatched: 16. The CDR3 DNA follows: TGTGCCAGTAGAAACCTACGACAGGGTTTCGTCGGCAATCAGCCCCAGCATTTT. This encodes CASRNLRQGFVGNQPQHF.

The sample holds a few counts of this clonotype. The CDR3 bases are TGTGCCAGCAGCTGGGCCAACAGGGATTCACCCCTCCACTTT. This gives the protein CASSWANRDSPLHF. The chain employs TRBV5-6 and TRBJ1-6, with D perhaps TRBD1 (6 bases). The germline V and J ends were trimmed by 3 bases and 8 bases, with 12 bases remaining between them. CDR3 length equals 14 residues. The V gene's germline CDR1 is SGHDT and CDR2 YYEEEE.

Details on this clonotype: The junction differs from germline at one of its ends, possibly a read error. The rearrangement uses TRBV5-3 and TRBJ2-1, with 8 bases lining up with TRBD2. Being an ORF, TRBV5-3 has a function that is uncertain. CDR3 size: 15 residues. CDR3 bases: TGCGCCAGCAGTTATACTAGCGGACGCTACAATGAGCAGTTCTTC. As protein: CASSYTSGRYNEQFF.

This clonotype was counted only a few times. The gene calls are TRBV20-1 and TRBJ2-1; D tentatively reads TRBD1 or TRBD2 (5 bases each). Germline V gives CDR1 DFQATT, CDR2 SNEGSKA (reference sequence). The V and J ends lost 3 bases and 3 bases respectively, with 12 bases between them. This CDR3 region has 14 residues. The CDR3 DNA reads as TGCAGTGCTAGCCTGGGGGTCGACTACAATGAGCAGTTCTTC. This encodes CSASLGVDYNEQFF.

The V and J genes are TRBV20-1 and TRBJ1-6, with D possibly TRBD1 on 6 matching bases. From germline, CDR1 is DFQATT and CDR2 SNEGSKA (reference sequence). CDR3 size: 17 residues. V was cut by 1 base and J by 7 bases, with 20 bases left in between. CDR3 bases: TGCAGTGCTAGAGCCGCTACAGGGATGGTGAGGAATTCACCCCTCCACTTT. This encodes CSARAATGMVRNSPLHF.

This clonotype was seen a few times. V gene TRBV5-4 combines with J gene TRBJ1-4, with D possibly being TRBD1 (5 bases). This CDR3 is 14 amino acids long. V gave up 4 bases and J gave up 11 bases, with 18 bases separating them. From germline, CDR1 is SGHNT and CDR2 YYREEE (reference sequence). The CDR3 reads CASSSQGQEGKLFF. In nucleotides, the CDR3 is TGTGCCAGCAGCAGCCAGGGTCAAGAGGGGAAACTGTTTTTT.

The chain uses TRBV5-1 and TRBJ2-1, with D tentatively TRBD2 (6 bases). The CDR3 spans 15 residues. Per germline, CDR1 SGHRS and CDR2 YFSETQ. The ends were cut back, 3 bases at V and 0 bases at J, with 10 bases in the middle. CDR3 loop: CASSWDFSSYNEQFF. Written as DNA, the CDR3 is TGCGCCAGCAGCTGGGACTTCTCCTCCTACAATGAGCAGTTCTTC.

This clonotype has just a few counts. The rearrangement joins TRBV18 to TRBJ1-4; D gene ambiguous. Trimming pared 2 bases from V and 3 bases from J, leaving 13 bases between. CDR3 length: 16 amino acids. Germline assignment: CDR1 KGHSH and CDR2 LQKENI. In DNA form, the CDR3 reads TGTGCCAGCTCACCAGGTTCCTCAGTGGCTAATGAAAAACTGTTTTTT. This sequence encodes CASSPGSSVANEKLFF.

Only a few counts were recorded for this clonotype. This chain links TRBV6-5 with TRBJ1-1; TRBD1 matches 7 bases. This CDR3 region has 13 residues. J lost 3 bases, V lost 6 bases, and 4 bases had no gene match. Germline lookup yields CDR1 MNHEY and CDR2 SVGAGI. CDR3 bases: TGTGCCAGCAGGCCCAGGGGGGACACTGAAGCTTTCTTT. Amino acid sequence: CASRPRGDTEAFF.